This T cell receptor beta chain was found in a study of T cells in Graves' hyperthyroidism and ophthalmopathy. The CDR3 totals 18 residues. V shed 0 bases and J shed 0 bases, with 16 bases lying between them. Germline CDR1 is KGHSH and CDR2 is LQKENI. Amplification of TCR beta CDR3 regions was performed using RNA transcripts as template. The HTBI primer set was used in a first-round RT-PCR of the TCR CDR3. MiXCR was run by TCRdb on the multiplex PCR reads, yielding one entry per CDR3 protein. The table includes 350,000 to 400,000 distinct CDR3 sequences, about 15% detected once. This clonotype was seen a few times.

This clonotype was obtained from a woman aged 55-70 years with Graves' hyperthyroidism. Sequenced input: blood. The chain carries TRBV18 and TRBJ2-3; unclear D gene. CDR3 sequence reads: CASSPPPLLVGSTDTQYF. In nucleotides, the CDR3 is TGTGCCAGCTCACCACCCCCCTTGCTAGTGGGAAGCACAGATACGCAGTATTTT.